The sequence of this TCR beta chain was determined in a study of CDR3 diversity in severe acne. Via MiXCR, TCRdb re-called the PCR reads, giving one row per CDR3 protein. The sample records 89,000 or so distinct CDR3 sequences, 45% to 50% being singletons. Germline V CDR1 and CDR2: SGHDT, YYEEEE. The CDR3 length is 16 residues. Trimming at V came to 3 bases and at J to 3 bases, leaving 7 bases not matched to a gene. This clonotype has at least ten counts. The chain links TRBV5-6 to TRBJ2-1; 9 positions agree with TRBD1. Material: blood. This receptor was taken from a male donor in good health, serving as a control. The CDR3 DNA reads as TGTGCCAGCAGCTCGAAACCGGGACAGGGCTACAATGAGCAGTTCTTC. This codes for CASSSKPGQGYNEQFF.